Below are 8 T cell receptor beta chains sequenced from a single sample in a study of blood T cells in healthy people across ages. The authors ran a second PCR of about 6 to 11 cycles using a sample-barcoded 5' primer and a J-beta primer mix. TCRdb reanalysed the 5' RACE reads using MiXCR and keeps one entry per CDR3 protein. The sample has about 1.5 million distinct CDR3 sequences, around 40% seen once. Sequencing was performed on blood. These TCRs come from a woman aged 18-30 years in good health.

In its sample, this clonotype was seen a few times. The chain has TRBV27 and TRBJ1-4; 11 bases align to TRBD1. V shed 10 bases, J shed 10 bases, and the junction held 11 bases outside the gene matches. This CDR3 comprises 14 residues. CDR1 MNHEY and CDR2 SMNVEV come from the germline V gene (reference sequence). The DNA for the CDR3 is TGTGCCACCGGGGGACAGGGGGTTTGGGGAAAACTGTTTTTT. This translates into CATGGQGVWGKLFF.

Ten or more counts support this clonotype. The chain couples TRBV11-2 to TRBJ2-1; either TRBD1 or TRBD2 may fit D (5 bases each). Per the germline V gene, CDR1 is SGHAT and CDR2 is FQNNGV. V was clipped by 8 bases and J by 3 bases, with 11 bases between them. The CDR3 has 13 amino acids. The CDR3 protein is CASLGPDYNEQFF. CDR3 nucleotides: TGTGCCAGCTTGGGACCGGACTACAATGAGCAGTTCTTC.

The chain employs TRBV4-3 and TRBJ1-1; TRBD1 might be the D (5 bases). This CDR3 region has 16 residues. The germline gives CDR1 LGHNA, CDR2 YSLEER. V was clipped by 3 bases and J by 0 bases, with 14 bases between them. DNA of the CDR3: TGCGCCAGCAGCCACTCAGGGTTTAACATGAACACTGAAGCTTTCTTT. Translation: CASSHSGFNMNTEAFF.

A remark on this clonotype: One junction end does not reproduce the germline sequence, and a read error may be involved. J is TRBJ2-1 and V is TRBV18; 14 bases agree with TRBD2. Germline V gene sequence: CDR1 KGHSH, CDR2 LQKENI. This CDR3 spans 16 amino acids. As DNA, the CDR3 is TGTGCCAGCTCACCGGGACTAGCGGGAGACTACAATGGGCAGTTCTTC. Amino acids: CASSPGLAGDYNGQFF.

The rearrangement joins TRBV5-6 to TRBJ2-3, with a possible D match to TRBD1 (6 bases). Between the trimmed V and J ends, which lost 1 base and 2 bases, there was a span of 8 bases. Germline assignment: CDR1 SGHDT and CDR2 YYEEEE. This CDR3 is 14 amino acids long. The DNA of the CDR3 is TGTGCCAGCAGCTTGTACAGGGACACAGATACGCAGTATTTT. This translates into CASSLYRDTDTQYF.

V gene TRBV12-3 or TRBV12-4 combines with J gene TRBJ2-3; 8 bases line up with TRBD1. The CDR3 is 14 amino acids. V trimming: 6 bases; J trimming: 6 bases; junction bases outside the gene matches: 8. The CDR3 reads CASRTGGLFDTQYF. For the CDR3, the DNA is TGTGCCAGCAGAACAGGGGGTCTCTTTGATACGCAGTATTTT.

CDR3 sequence reads: CASSSTPGADTQYF. In nucleotides, the CDR3 is TGCGCCAGCAGCTCGACCCCAGGCGCAGATACGCAGTATTTT. The chain links TRBV5-1 to TRBJ2-3; D call uncertain. CDR1 and CDR2 from the germline V gene are SGHRS and YFSETQ. The CDR3 extends over 14 amino acids. V lost 3 bases and J 4 bases, leaving 12 bases between the germline ends.

This clonotype showed up just a few times. J is TRBJ1-2 and V is TRBV4-3; D may be TRBD1 (6 bases). This CDR3 spans 17 amino acids. CDR1 is LGHNA and CDR2 is YSLEER in the germline V gene. The ends were cut back, 0 bases at V and 1 base at J, with 15 bases in the middle. The chain's CDR3 is CASSQDSRGYNNYGYTF. The CDR3 DNA reads as TGCGCCAGCAGCCAAGATTCAAGGGGGTACAATAACTATGGCTACACCTTC.